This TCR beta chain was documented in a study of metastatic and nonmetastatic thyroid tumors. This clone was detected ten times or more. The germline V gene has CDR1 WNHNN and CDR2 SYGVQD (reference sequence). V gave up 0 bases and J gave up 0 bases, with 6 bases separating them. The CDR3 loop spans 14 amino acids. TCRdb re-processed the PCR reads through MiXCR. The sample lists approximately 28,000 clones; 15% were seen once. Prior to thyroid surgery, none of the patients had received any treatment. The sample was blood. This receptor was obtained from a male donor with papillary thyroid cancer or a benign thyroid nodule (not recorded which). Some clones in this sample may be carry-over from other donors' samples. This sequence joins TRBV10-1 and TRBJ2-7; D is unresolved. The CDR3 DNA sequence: TGCGCCAGCAGTGAGTCGACTGGCTCCTACGAGCAGTACTTC. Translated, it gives CASSESTGSYEQYF.